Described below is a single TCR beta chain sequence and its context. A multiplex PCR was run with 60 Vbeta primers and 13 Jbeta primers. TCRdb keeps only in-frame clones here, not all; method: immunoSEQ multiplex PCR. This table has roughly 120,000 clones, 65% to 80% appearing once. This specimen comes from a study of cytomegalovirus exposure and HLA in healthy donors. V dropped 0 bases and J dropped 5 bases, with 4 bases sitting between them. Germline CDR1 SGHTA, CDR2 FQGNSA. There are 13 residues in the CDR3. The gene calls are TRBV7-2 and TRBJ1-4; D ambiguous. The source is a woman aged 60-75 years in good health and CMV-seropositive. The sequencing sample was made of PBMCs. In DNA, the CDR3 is TGTGCCAGCAGCTTAGCCAGGAATGAAAAACTGTTTTTT. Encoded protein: CASSLARNEKLFF.